The 7 T cell receptor beta chains given below trace back to one sample, sequenced in a study of shared clonotypes between healthy human individuals. Assay: immunoSEQ multiplex PCR; the TCRdb copy retains only in-frame clones and omits some. Here the sample spans around 640,000 clones, roughly 96% being singletons. Cells designated naive CD8 were CD45RO-negative and were positively selected for CCR7, with terminally differentiated effector memory CD45RA+ cells excluded. The sample comprised naive CD8+ T cells sorted from blood. Source of these receptors: a woman aged 25 to 39 in good health.

This chain links TRBV10-1 with TRBJ2-7; 10 bases match TRBD2. Trimming at V came to 7 bases and at J to 3 bases, leaving 6 bases not matched to a gene. There are 14 residues in the CDR3. In germline, CDR1 is WNHNN, CDR2 SYGVQD (reference sequence). CDR3 amino acids: CASTWTSGDYEQYF. The DNA of the CDR3 is TGCGCCAGCACATGGACTAGCGGAGACTACGAGCAGTACTTC.

The V gene is TRBV7-7, the J gene TRBJ2-3; TRBD2 is a possible D gene (6 bases). There are 11 residues in the CDR3. Germline CDR1 is SSHAT and CDR2 is FNYEAQ (reference sequence). Deletions cut 11 bases from V and 4 bases from J, with 10 bases between. The CDR3, as DNA: TGTGCCGGACGGAGGGCAGATACGCAGTATTTT. Translating it yields CAGRRADTQYF. The full variable domain, in which reference TRBV7-7 and TRBJ2-3 provide the parts outside the CDR3, is GAGVSQSPRYKVTKRGQDVTLRCDPISSHATLYWYQQALGQGPEFLTYFNYEAQPDKSGLPSDRFSAERPEGSISTLTIQRTEQRDSAMYRCAGRRADTQYFGPGTRLTVL.

The chain employs TRBV5-4 and TRBJ2-7; a possible D gene is TRBD2 (6 bases). V lost 4 bases and J 2 bases, leaving 16 bases between the germline ends. The CDR3 consists of 15 residues. In germline, CDR1 is SGHNT, CDR2 YYREEE (reference sequence). The chain's CDR3 is CASSGAGGDPYEQYF. CDR3 nucleotide sequence: TGTGCCAGCAGCGGTGCGGGCGGGGACCCCTACGAGCAGTACTTC. The variable domain in full, completed from reference TRBV5-4 and TRBJ2-7, reads ETGVTQSPTHLIKTRGQQVTLRCSSQSGHNTVSWYQQALGQGPQFIFQYYREEENGRGNFPPRFSGLQFPNYSSELNVNALELDDSALYLCASSGAGGDPYEQYFGPGTRLTVT.

V is TRBV19 and J is TRBJ1-1, with unresolved D. The CDR3 is 14 amino acids. The V and J ends lost 7 bases and 3 bases respectively, with 15 bases between them. Germline V gene sequence: CDR1 LNHDA, CDR2 SQIVND (reference sequence). The CDR3 region has the DNA TGTGCCAGTAATCCGATGGCTGGCTACACTGAAGCTTTCTTT. Protein: CASNPMAGYTEAFF.

The rearrangement links TRBV28 to TRBJ1-5; no reliable D call. CDR1 MDHEN and CDR2 SYDVKM come from the germline V gene. This CDR3 region has 14 residues. V was clipped by 1 base and J by 4 bases, with 8 bases between them. CDR3 sequence (DNA): TGTGCCAGCAGTTTATTCGACTCTAATCAGCCCCAGCATTTT. It specifies CASSLFDSNQPQHF.

The chain has TRBV28 and TRBJ2-5; D may be TRBD1 (6 bases). CDR1 MDHEN and CDR2 SYDVKM come from the germline V gene. V lost 2 bases and J 4 bases, leaving 20 bases between the germline ends. This CDR3 comprises 17 residues. CDR3 in DNA: TGTGCCAGCAGTTTAACCCCGGACAGAACCGGCGGAGAGACCCAGTACTTC. Amino acids: CASSLTPDRTGGETQYF.

The chain carries TRBV7-9 and TRBJ2-1; the D is unclear. Trimming took off 4 bases at V and 8 bases at J, with 9 bases between the two ends. Germline V lookup: CDR1 SEHNR, CDR2 FQNEAQ (reference sequence). The CDR3 consists of 12 residues. The CDR3 protein is CASSYLADEQFF. The CDR3 DNA follows: TGTGCCAGCAGCTACCTGGCGGATGAGCAGTTCTTC.